Following are 4 T cell receptor beta chains from one sample sequenced in a study of blood T cell repertoires in COVID-19. Libraries were prepared by immunoSEQ multiplex PCR; TCRdb keeps only in-frame clonotypes and omits some of them. The table records just under 60,000 clones, 70% to 90% of them present only once. The source material was peripheral blood. These receptors were collected from a man aged 60 to 69 with acute or convalescent COVID-19.

This clone was observed a few times. The V call is TRBV12-2, the J call TRBJ1-2; TRBD1 was called by the table and not checked on the DNA. TRBV12-2 is assigned pseudogene status. The CDR3 runs to 17 residues. The CDR3 here is CASRHPGTGGSSTGYTF. DNA of the CDR3: TGTGCAAGTCGTCACCCCGGGACAGGGGGCAGTTCTACTGGCTACACCTTC.

The chain is built from TRBV14 and TRBJ2-2; 11 nucleotides agree with TRBD2. Germline V gene lookup returns CDR1 SGHDN and CDR2 FVKESK. V dropped 5 bases and J dropped 6; count of bases not matched to a gene: 2. The CDR3 covers 14 residues. DNA of the CDR3: TGTGCCAGCAGCGCACTAGCGGGAGCCGGGGAGCTGTTTTTT. As protein: CASSALAGAGELFF.

This chain joins TRBV5-1 and TRBJ2-7; 7 bases are shared with TRBD2. V dropped 0 bases and J dropped 6; count of bases not matched to a gene: 12. Germline values: CDR1 SGHRS, CDR2 YFSETQ. The CDR3 is 16 amino acids. CDR3 sequence reads: CASSLASGMGRSEQYF. The CDR3 coding sequence is TGCGCCAGCAGCTTGGCAAGCGGGATGGGGAGGAGCGAGCAGTACTTC.

The J gene is TRBJ2-1, the V gene TRBV25-1, with D perhaps TRBD2 (5 bases). V lost 0 bases to trimming and J lost 0 bases, with 12 bases between them. The CDR3 consists of 17 residues. Germline CDR1 reads MGHDK; CDR2 reads SYGVNS. The chain's CDR3 is CASSEYGSGGSYNEQFF. In DNA form, the CDR3 reads TGTGCCAGCAGTGAATATGGGAGCGGAGGCTCCTACAATGAGCAGTTCTTC. The whole variable domain, remainder taken from reference TRBV25-1 and TRBJ2-1, is EADIYQTPRYLVIGTGKKITLECSQTMGHDKMYWYQQDPGMELHLIHYSYGVNSTEKGDLSSESTVSRIRTEHFPLTLESARPSHTSQYLCASSEYGSGGSYNEQFFGPGTRLTVL.